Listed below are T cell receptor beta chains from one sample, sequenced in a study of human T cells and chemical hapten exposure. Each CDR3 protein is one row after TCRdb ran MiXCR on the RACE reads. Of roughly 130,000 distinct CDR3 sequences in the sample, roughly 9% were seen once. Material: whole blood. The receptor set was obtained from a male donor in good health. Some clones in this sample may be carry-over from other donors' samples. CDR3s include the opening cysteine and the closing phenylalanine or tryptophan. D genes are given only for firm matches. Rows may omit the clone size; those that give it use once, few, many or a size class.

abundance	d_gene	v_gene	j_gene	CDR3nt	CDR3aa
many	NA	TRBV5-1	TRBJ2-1	TGCGCCAGCAGCTCCTGGATATCCCCCAAAACGCATGAGCAGTTCTTC	CASSSWISPKTHEQFF
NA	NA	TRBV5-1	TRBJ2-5	TGCGCCAGCAGCTTAAGGGCGAGTGGAGAGACCCAGTACTTC	CASSLRASGETQYF
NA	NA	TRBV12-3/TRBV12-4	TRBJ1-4	TGTGCCAGCAGTTTGGCTGAAAAACTGTTTTTT	CASSLAEKLFF
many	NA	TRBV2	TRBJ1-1	TGTGCCAGCAGTGAGAACAGGGATACTGAAGCTTTCTTT	CASSENRDTEAFF
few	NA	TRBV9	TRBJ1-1	TGTGCCAGCAATCTGTGGGGGGAGAGCACTGAAGCTTTCTTT	CASNLWGESTEAFF
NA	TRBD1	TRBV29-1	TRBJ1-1	TGCAGCGCCTACAAGACAGGGACGGCTTTCTTT	CSAYKTGTAFF
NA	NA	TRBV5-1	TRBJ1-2	TGCGCCAGCAGCTTGTCCCCGGCAGACTCCAACTATGGCTACACCTTC	CASSLSPADSNYGYTF
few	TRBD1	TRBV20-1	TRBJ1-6	TGCAGTGCTACAGGACAGGGGGGTTCTTCACCCCTCCACTTT	CSATGQGGSSPLHF
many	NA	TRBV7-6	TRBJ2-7	TGTGCCAGCAGCTTCGACAGTCGCTACGAGCAGTACTTC	CASSFDSRYEQYF
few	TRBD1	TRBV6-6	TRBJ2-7	TGTGCCAGCAGTTACCCGGACAGGGGGCTCGACGAGCAGTACTTC	CASSYPDRGLDEQYF
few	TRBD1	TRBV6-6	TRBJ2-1	TGTGCCAGCAGATCTCCCGGGACAGGGGGAGATGAGCAGTTCTTC	CASRSPGTGGDEQFF
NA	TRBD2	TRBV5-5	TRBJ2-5	TGTGCCAGCAGCTTGTTGACTAGCGGACAAGAGACCCAGTACTTC	CASSLLTSGQETQYF